One and the same sample provided the 15 T cell receptor beta chains below, sequenced in a study of blood T cell repertoires in COVID-19. Method: immunoSEQ multiplex PCR; TCRdb's copy keeps in-frame clones and lacks some. Among fewer than 200,000 clones listed, around 85% were seen once. Source material: peripheral blood. The receptors come from a woman in her sixties with acute or convalescent COVID-19.

The chain joins TRBV28 to TRBJ2-2; D is unclear. V was clipped by 7 bases and J by 1 base, with 10 bases between them. Germline CDR1 is MDHEN and CDR2 is SYDVKM. The CDR3 spans 14 residues. The CDR3 sequence: CASMWSGNTGELFF. CDR3 DNA: TGTGCCAGCATGTGGTCAGGGAACACCGGGGAGCTGTTTTTT. Variable domain in full (rest from reference TRBV28 and TRBJ2-2): DVKVTQSSRYLVKRTGEKVFLECVQDMDHENMFWYRQDPGLGLRLIYFSYDVKMKEKGDIPEGYSVSREKKERFSLILESASTNQTSMYLCASMWSGNTGELFFGEGSRLTVL.

The V call is TRBV14, the J call TRBJ2-1; 7 bases map to TRBD1. V lost 1 base and J lost 3; bases outside the gene matches: 6. Per the germline V gene, CDR1 is SGHDN and CDR2 is FVKESK. The CDR3 extends over 16 amino acids. CDR3 sequence: CASSQVKTGSYNEQFF. The DNA for the CDR3 is TGTGCCAGCAGCCAAGTGAAGACAGGGAGCTACAATGAGCAGTTCTTC.

The V and J genes are TRBV30 and TRBJ1-3; TRBD1 agrees at 8 bases. The germline V gene has CDR1 GTSNPN and CDR2 SVGIG (reference sequence). V dropped 5 bases and J dropped 4; count of bases not matched to a gene: 13. The CDR3 sequence is 16 residues long. In DNA, the CDR3 is TGTGCCTGGTCCCACCGGGCAGGGGGCGAAGGAAACACCATATATTTT. Its protein product is CAWSHRAGGEGNTIYF.

The chain is built from TRBV5-1 and TRBJ2-7, with 9 bases that match TRBD2. CDR3 size: 17 residues. Looked up from germline, CDR1 is SGHRS and CDR2 is YFSETQ. Trimming at V came to 0 bases and at J to 5 bases, leaving 12 bases not matched to a gene. The chain's CDR3 is CASSLGSRSSGTNEQYF. The CDR3 DNA reads TGCGCCAGCAGCTTGGGAAGTAGGTCTAGCGGGACGAACGAGCAGTACTTC.

This clone appeared a single time. The chain is built from TRBV5-6 and TRBJ1-4, with D perhaps matching TRBD1 (6 bases). Germline lookup yields CDR1 SGHDT and CDR2 YYEEEE. Between the trimmed V and J ends, which lost 4 bases and 7 bases, there was a span of 17 bases. This CDR3 has 15 residues. CDR3 sequence: CASSILQGGREKLFF. DNA for the CDR3: TGTGCCAGCAGCATTCTACAGGGTGGTCGTGAAAAACTGTTTTTT.

This rearrangement joins TRBV5-1 to TRBJ2-5; no firm D call. The CDR3 covers 14 residues. Germline CDR1 reads SGHRS; CDR2 reads YFSETQ. V lost 0 bases and J lost 5, with 11 bases in between. CDR3 region: CASSLGSGRETQYF. In nucleotides, the CDR3 is TGCGCCAGCAGCTTGGGGTCAGGCCGGGAGACCCAGTACTTC.

The rearrangement uses TRBV7-9 and TRBJ1-1; perhaps TRBD1 as D (5 bases). The V end lost 6 bases, the J end lost 4 bases, and 12 bases lay between the germline ends. Germline CDR1 is SEHNR and CDR2 is FQNEAQ (reference sequence). This CDR3 has 13 residues. In DNA, the CDR3 is TGTGCCAGCAGGCTAACAGGTCGCACTGAAGCTTTCTTT. Translating it yields CASRLTGRTEAFF. Combining the CDR3 with reference TRBV7-9 and TRBJ1-1 gives the whole variable domain DTGVSQNPRHKITKRGQNVTFRCDPISEHNRLYWYRQTLGQGPEFLTYFQNEAQLEKSRLLSDRFSAERPKGSFSTLEIQRTEQGDSAMYLCASRLTGRTEAFFGQGTRLTVV.

V usage is TRBV28 and J usage is TRBJ2-5, with a possible D match to TRBD2 (6 bases). CDR3 length: 15 residues. The germline V gene has CDR1 MDHEN and CDR2 SYDVKM. Between the trimmed V and J ends, which lost 8 bases and 5 bases, there was a span of 21 bases. For the CDR3, the DNA is TGTGCCAGCGCCGCTGAGGAGGGCGCTAGGGAGACCCAGTACTTC. Encoded protein: CASAAEEGARETQYF.

The count of this clone is one. This chain uses TRBV19 with TRBJ1-5; D might be TRBD1 (5 bases). V lost 6 bases, J lost 2 bases, and 11 bases lay in between. Germline V gene sequence: CDR1 LNHDA, CDR2 SQIVND (reference sequence). This CDR3 is 14 amino acids long. CDR3 region: CASRGRVGNQPQHF. CDR3 DNA: TGTGCCAGTAGGGGCAGGGTAGGCAATCAGCCCCAGCATTTT.

The rearrangement links TRBV27 to TRBJ2-1; TRBD1 agrees at 7 bases. V lost 2 bases, J lost 6 bases, and 13 bases stayed unmatched. The CDR3 loop spans 17 amino acids. Germline CDR1 MNHEY, CDR2 SMNVEV (reference sequence). The CDR3, as DNA: TGTGCCAGCAGTTTAATAGCGACAGGGAAAGGGTTCAATGAGCAGTTCTTC. Its protein is CASSLIATGKGFNEQFF.

This chain's CDR3 is CASSSGGGSYEQYV. The CDR3 bases are TGTGCCAGCAGCTCGGGAGGAGGCTCCTACGAGCAGTACGTC. The V call is TRBV5-4, the J call TRBJ2-7, with TRBD2 matching 7 bases. Germline loops: CDR1 SGHNT, CDR2 YYREEE (reference sequence). The CDR3 sequence is 14 residues long. J lost 0 bases, V lost 3 bases, and 3 bases had no gene match.

The gene calls are TRBV6-1 and TRBJ1-2; D is possibly TRBD1 (6 bases). Germline V gene data show CDR1 as MNHNS and CDR2 as SASEGT. V shed 2 bases and J shed 7 bases, with 14 bases lying between them. The CDR3 is 14 residues long. The CDR3 protein is CASSENRGAGGYTF. CDR3 bases: TGTGCCAGCAGTGAAAACCGGGGGGCGGGTGGCTACACCTTC.

V is TRBV28 and J is TRBJ2-7; TRBD2 agrees at 8 bases. Germline CDR1 and CDR2: MDHEN and SYDVKM. This CDR3 is 13 amino acids long. V lost 8 bases to trimming and J lost 1 base; unmatched junction nucleotides: 4. CDR3 bases: TGTGCCAGCTCGGCTAGCGGGTCCTACGAGCAGTACTTC. It translates to CASSASGSYEQYF. The variable domain in full, with the rest retrieved from reference TRBV28 and TRBJ2-7, is DVKVTQSSRYLVKRTGEKVFLECVQDMDHENMFWYRQDPGLGLRLIYFSYDVKMKEKGDIPEGYSVSREKKERFSLILESASTNQTSMYLCASSASGSYEQYFGPGTRLTVT.

The J gene is TRBJ1-3, the V gene TRBV5-1; D uncertain. V shed 0 bases and J shed 0 bases, with 16 bases lying between them. The CDR3 has 18 amino acids. Germline CDR1 and CDR2: SGHRS and YFSETQ. Written as DNA, the CDR3 is TGCGCCAGCAGCTTGGGTGGGTATGGACTCAGCTCTGGAAACACCATATATTTT. Protein sequence: CASSLGGYGLSSGNTIYF.

The chain combines TRBV28 with TRBJ1-2; 8 bases align to TRBD1. Germline lookup yields CDR1 MDHEN and CDR2 SYDVKM. The CDR3 sequence is 15 residues long. Losses at the gene ends were 5 bases for V and 3 bases for J; bases not matched to a gene: 8. The CDR3 reads CASSPRTGGYYGYTF. The CDR3 DNA sequence: TGTGCCAGCAGTCCCCGAACAGGGGGGTACTATGGCTACACCTTC.